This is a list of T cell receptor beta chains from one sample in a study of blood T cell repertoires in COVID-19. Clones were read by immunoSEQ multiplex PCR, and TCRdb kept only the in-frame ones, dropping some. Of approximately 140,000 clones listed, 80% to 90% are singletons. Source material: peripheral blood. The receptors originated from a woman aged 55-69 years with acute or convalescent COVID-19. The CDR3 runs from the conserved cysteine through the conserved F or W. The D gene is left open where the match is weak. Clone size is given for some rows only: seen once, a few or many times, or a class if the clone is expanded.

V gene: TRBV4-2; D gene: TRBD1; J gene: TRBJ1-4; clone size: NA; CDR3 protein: CASSQDRTGSDEKLFF; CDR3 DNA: TGTGCCAGCAGCCAAGACCGGACAGGGTCGGATGAAAAACTGTTTTTT
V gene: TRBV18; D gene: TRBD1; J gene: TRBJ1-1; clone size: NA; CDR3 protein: CASSPPGQENTEAFF; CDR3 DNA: TGTGCCAGCTCACCACCGGGACAGGAGAACACTGAAGCTTTCTTT
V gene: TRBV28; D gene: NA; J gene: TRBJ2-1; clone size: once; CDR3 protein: CASSFSGRSWGSSYNEQFF; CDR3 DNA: TGTGCCAGCAGTTTCTCGGGTCGAAGTTGGGGCAGCTCCTACAATGAGCAGTTCTTC
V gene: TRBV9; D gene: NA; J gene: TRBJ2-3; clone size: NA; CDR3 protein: CASSGQYTDTQYF; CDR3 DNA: TGTGCCAGCAGCGGACAGTACACAGATACGCAGTATTTT
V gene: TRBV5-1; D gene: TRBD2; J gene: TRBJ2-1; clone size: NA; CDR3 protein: CASGTGGPSSYNEQFF; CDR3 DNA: TGCGCCAGCGGGACGGGGGGGCCGAGCTCCTACAATGAGCAGTTCTTC
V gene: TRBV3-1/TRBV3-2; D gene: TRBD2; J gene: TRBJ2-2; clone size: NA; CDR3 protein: CASSLQTSGGAGELFF; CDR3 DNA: TGTGCCAGCAGCCTACAGACTAGCGGGGGGGCTGGGGAGCTGTTTTTT
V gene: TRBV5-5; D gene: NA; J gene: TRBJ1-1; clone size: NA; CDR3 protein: CASSFQGNTEAFF; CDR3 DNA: TGTGCCAGCAGCTTCCAGGGCAACACTGAAGCTTTCTTT
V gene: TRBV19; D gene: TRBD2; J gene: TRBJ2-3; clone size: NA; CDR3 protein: CASRRLAGDTDTQYF; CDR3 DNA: TGTGCCAGTAGGAGACTAGCGGGGGACACAGATACGCAGTATTTT
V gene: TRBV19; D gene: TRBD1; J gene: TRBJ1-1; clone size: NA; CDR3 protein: CASSTQYGQGTEAFF; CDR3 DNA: TGTGCCAGTAGTACCCAATACGGACAGGGGACTGAAGCTTTCTTT
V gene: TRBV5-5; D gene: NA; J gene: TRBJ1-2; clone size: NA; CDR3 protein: CASSPRWTDTYGYTF; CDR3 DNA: TGTGCCAGCTCCCCACGTTGGACAGACACCTATGGCTACACCTTC
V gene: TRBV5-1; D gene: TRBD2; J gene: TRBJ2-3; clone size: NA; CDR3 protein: CASSLGLAGGTQYF; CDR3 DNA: TGCGCCAGCAGCTTGGGACTAGCGGGGGGTACGCAGTATTTT
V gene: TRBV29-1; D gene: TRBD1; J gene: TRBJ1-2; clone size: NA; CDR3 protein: CSVEQGDNYGYTF; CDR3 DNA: TGCAGCGTTGAACAGGGGGATAACTATGGCTACACCTTC
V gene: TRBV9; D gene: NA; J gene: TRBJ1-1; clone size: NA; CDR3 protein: CASSVQVNTEAFF; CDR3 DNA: TGTGCCAGCAGCGTACAGGTTAACACTGAAGCTTTCTTT
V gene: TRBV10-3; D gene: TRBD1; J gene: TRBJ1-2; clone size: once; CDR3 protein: CAISDSTGPGGYGYTF; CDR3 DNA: TGTGCCATCAGTGACTCGACGGGGCCAGGGGGCTATGGCTACACCTTC
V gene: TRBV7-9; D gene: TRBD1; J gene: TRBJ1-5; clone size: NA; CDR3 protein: CASSLGSGQGNQPQHF; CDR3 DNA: TGTGCCAGCAGCTTAGGATCTGGACAGGGCAATCAGCCCCAGCATTTT
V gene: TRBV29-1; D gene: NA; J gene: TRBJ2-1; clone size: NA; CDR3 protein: CSVYDRSSYNEQFF; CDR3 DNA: TGCAGCGTTTACGACAGGAGCTCCTACAATGAGCAGTTCTTC
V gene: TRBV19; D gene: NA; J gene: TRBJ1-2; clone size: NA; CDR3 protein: CASSIGGNYGYTF; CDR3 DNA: TGTGCCAGTAGTATCGGGGGTAACTATGGCTACACCTTC
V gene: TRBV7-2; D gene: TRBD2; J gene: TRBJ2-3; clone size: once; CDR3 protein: CASSLIPRASGGTDTQYF; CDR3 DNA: TGTGCCAGCAGCTTAATCCCCCGGGCTAGCGGGGGCACAGATACGCAGTATTTT
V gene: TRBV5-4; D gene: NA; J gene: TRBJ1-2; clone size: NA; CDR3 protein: CASSFFRNYGYTF; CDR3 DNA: TGTGCCAGCAGCTTCTTTAGAAACTATGGCTACACCTTC
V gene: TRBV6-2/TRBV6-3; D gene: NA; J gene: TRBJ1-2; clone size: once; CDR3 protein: CASSPGDVGYTF; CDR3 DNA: TGTGCCAGCAGTCCCGGGGATGTTGGCTACACCTTC
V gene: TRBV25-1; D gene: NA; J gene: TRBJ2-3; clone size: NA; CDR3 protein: CASSATGDADTQYF; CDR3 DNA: TGTGCCAGCAGTGCGACAGGAGACGCAGATACGCAGTATTTT
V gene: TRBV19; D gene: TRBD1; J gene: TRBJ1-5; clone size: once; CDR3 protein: CASSAQGNNQPQHF; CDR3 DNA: TGTGCCAGTAGTGCACAGGGGAACAATCAGCCCCAGCATTTT
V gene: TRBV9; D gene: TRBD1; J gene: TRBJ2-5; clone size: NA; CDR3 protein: CASSVAAGTGTETQYF; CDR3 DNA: TGTGCCAGCAGCGTAGCTGCAGGGACAGGGACAGAGACCCAGTACTTC
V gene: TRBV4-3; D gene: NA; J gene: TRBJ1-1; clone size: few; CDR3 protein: CASSALAGRQAFF; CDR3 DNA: TGCGCCAGCAGCGCATTGGCGGGGAGACAAGCTTTCTTT
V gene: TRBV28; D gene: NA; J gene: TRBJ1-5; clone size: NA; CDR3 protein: CASSSQGLQQPQHF; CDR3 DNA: TGTGCCAGCAGTTCACAGGGATTGCAGCAGCCCCAGCATTTT
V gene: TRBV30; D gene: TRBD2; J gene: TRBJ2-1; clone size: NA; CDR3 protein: CAWRGGSNEQFF; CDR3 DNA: TGTGCCTGGAGGGGGGGGAGCAATGAGCAGTTCTTC
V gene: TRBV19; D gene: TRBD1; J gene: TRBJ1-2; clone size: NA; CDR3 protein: CASSSGQTSLGYTF; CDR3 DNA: TGTGCCAGTAGTTCGGGACAGACTTCTCTCGGCTACACCTTC
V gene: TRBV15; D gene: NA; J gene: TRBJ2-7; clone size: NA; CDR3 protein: CATSRDLRQAETRLYEQYF; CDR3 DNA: TGTGCCACCAGCAGAGATCTGCGACAGGCCGAAACCCGGCTTTACGAGCAGTACTTC
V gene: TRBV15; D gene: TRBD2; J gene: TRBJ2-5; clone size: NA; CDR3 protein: CATSRPLGRGTLETQYF; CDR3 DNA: TGTGCCACCAGCAGACCATTGGGGCGGGGGACGTTGGAGACCCAGTACTTC
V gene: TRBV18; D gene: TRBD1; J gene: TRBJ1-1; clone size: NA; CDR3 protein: CASSPTGQGAPTEAFF; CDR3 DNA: TGTGCCAGCTCACCCACGGGACAGGGGGCCCCCACTGAAGCTTTCTTT
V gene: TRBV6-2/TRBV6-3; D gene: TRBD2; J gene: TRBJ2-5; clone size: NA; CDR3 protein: CASSYQRLAGVQETQYF; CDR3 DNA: TGTGCCAGCAGTTACCAGAGGCTAGCGGGGGTCCAAGAGACCCAGTACTTC
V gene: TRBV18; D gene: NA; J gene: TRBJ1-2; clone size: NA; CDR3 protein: CASSSGQLNGYTF; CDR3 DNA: TGTGCCAGCTCTTCCGGACAGTTGAATGGCTACACCTTC
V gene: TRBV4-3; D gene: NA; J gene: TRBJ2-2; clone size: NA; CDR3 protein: CASSQLQENTGELFF; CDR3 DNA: TGCGCCAGCAGCCAATTACAGGAGAACACCGGGGAGCTGTTTTTT
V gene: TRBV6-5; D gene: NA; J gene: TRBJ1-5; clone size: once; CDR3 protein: CASSNGQPLGQPQHF; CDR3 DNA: TGTGCCAGCAGTAACGGACAGCCATTAGGGCAGCCCCAGCATTTT
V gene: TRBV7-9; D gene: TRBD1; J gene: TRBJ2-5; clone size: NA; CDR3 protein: CASSPEGQMWTQYF; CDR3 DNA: TGTGCCAGCAGCCCCGAGGGACAGATGTGGACCCAGTACTTC
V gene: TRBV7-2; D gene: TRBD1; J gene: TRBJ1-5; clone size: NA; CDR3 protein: CASRGQGNQPQHF; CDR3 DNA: TGTGCCAGCAGGGGACAGGGCAATCAGCCCCAGCATTTT
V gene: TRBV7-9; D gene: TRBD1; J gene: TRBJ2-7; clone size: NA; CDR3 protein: CASSLSGQSSYEQYF; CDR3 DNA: TGTGCCAGCAGCTTATCGGGACAGAGCTCCTACGAGCAGTACTTC